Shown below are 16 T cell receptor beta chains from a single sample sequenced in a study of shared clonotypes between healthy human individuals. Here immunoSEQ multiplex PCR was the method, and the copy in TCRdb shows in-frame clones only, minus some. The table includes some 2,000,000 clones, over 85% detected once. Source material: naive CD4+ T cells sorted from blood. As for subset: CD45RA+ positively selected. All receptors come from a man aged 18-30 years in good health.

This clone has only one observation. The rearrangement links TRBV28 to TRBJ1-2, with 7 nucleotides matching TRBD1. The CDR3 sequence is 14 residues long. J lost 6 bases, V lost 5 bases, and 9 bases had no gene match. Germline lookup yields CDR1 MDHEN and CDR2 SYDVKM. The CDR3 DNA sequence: TGTGCCAGCAGTACCGGACAGGAAGTAAATGGCTACACCTTC. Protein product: CASSTGQEVNGYTF.

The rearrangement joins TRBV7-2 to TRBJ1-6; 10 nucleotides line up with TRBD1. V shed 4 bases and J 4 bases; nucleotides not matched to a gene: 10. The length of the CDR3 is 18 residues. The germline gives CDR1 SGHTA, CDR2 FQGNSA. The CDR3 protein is CASSWGGRDRGYNSPLHF. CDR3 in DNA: TGTGCCAGCAGCTGGGGAGGGCGGGACAGGGGATATAATTCACCCCTCCACTTT.

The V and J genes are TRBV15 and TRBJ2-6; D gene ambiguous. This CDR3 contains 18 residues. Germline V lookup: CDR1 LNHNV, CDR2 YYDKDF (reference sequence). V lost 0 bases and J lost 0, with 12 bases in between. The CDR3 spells CATSRDGHVSSGANVLTF. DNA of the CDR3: TGTGCCACCAGCAGAGATGGGCACGTGAGCTCTGGGGCCAACGTCCTGACTTTC. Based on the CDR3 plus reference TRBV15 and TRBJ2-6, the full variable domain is DAMVIQNPRYQVTQFGKPVTLSCSQTLNHNVMYWYQQKSSQAPKLLFHYYDKDFNNEADTPDNFQSRRPNTSFCFLDIRSPGLGDTAMYLCATSRDGHVSSGANVLTFGAGSRLTVL.

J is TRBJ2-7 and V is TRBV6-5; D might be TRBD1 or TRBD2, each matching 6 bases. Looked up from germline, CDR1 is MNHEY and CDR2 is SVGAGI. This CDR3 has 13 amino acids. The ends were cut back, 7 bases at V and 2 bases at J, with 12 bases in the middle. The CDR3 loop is CASTEGGTYEQYF. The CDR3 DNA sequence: TGTGCCAGCACTGAGGGGGGAACCTACGAGCAGTACTTC.

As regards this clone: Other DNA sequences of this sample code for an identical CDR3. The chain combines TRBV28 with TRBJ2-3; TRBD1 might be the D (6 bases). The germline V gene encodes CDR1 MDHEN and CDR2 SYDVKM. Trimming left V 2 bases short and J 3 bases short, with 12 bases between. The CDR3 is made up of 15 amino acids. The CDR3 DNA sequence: TGTGCCAGCAGTTTACGAGGGGGATCAACAGATACGCAGTATTTT. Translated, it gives CASSLRGGSTDTQYF. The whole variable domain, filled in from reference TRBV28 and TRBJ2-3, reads DVKVTQSSRYLVKRTGEKVFLECVQDMDHENMFWYRQDPGLGLRLIYFSYDVKMKEKGDIPEGYSVSREKKERFSLILESASTNQTSMYLCASSLRGGSTDTQYFGPGTRLTVL.

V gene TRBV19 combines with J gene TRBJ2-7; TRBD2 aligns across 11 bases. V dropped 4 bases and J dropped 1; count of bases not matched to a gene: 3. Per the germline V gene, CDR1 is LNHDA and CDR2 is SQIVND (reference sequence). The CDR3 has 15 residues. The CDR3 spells CASSTRLAGSYEQYF. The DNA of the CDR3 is TGTGCCAGTAGTACCCGACTAGCGGGATCCTACGAGCAGTACTTC. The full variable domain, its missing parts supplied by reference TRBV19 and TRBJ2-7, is DGGITQSPKYLFRKEGQNVTLSCEQNLNHDAMYWYRQDPGQGLRLIYYSQIVNDFQKGDIAEGYSVSREKKESFPLTVTSAQKNPTAFYLCASSTRLAGSYEQYFGPGTRLTVT.

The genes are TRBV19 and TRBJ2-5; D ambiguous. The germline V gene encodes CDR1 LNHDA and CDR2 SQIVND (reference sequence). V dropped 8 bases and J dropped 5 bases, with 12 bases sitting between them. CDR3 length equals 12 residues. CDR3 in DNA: TGTGCCAGTGGCCGAGCATTCGAGACCCAGTACTTC. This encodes CASGRAFETQYF. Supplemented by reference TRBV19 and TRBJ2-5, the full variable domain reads DGGITQSPKYLFRKEGQNVTLSCEQNLNHDAMYWYRQDPGQGLRLIYYSQIVNDFQKGDIAEGYSVSREKKESFPLTVTSAQKNPTAFYLCASGRAFETQYFGPGTRLLVL.

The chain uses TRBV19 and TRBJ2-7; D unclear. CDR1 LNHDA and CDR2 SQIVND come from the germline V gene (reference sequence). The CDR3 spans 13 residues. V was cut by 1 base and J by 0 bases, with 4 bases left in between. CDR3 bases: TGTGCCAGTAGTATAGCCAGCTCCTACGAGCAGTACTTC. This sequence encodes CASSIASSYEQYF. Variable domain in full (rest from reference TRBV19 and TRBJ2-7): DGGITQSPKYLFRKEGQNVTLSCEQNLNHDAMYWYRQDPGQGLRLIYYSQIVNDFQKGDIAEGYSVSREKKESFPLTVTSAQKNPTAFYLCASSIASSYEQYFGPGTRLTVT.

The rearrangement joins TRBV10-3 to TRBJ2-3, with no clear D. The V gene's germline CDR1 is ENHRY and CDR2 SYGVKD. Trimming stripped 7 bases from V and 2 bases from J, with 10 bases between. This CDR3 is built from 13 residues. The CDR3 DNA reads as TGTGCCATCATGCTGAGTGACACAGATACGCAGTATTTT. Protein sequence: CAIMLSDTDTQYF.

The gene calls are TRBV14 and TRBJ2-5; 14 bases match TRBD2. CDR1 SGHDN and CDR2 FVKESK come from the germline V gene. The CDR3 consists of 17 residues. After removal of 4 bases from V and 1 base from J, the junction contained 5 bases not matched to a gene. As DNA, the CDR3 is TGTGCCAGCAGCCCACCGGGACTAGCGGGGGTCCAAGAGACCCAGTACTTC. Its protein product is CASSPPGLAGVQETQYF. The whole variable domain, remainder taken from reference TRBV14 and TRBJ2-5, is EAGVTQFPSHSVIEKGQTVTLRCDPISGHDNLYWYRRVMGKEIKFLLHFVKESKQDESGMPNNRFLAERTGGTYSTLKVQPAELEDSGVYFCASSPPGLAGVQETQYFGPGTRLLVL.

CDR3 DNA: TGTGCCAGTAGTATAGAAGGGACAGGGTTCACTGAGCAGTTCTTC. Translated, it gives CASSIEGTGFTEQFF. The rearrangement joins TRBV19 to TRBJ2-1; 9 bases line up with TRBD1. With 0 bases clipped from V and 9 bases from J, the junction kept 6 bases outside the gene matches. CDR3 length equals 15 residues. Germline V gene lookup returns CDR1 LNHDA and CDR2 SQIVND (reference sequence). The full variable domain, rest sourced from reference TRBV19 and TRBJ2-1, is DGGITQSPKYLFRKEGQNVTLSCEQNLNHDAMYWYRQDPGQGLRLIYYSQIVNDFQKGDIAEGYSVSREKKESFPLTVTSAQKNPTAFYLCASSIEGTGFTEQFFGPGTRLTVL.

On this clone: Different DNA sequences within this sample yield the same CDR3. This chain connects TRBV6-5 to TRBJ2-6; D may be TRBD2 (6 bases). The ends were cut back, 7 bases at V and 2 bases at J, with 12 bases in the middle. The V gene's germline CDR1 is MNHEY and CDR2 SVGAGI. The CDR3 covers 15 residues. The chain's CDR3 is CASTRGTTGANVLTF. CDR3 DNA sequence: TGTGCCAGCACCCGGGGGACGACTGGGGCCAACGTCCTGACTTTC.

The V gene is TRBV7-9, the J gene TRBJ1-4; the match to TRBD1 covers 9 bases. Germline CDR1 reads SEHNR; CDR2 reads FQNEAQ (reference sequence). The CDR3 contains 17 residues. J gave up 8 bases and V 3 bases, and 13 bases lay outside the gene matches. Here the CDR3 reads CASSFNLGQGGLEKLFF. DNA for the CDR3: TGTGCCAGCAGCTTCAATTTGGGACAGGGAGGTTTGGAAAAACTGTTTTTT.

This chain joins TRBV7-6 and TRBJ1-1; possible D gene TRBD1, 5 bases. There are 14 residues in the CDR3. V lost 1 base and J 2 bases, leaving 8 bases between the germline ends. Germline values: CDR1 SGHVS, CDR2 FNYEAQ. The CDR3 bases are TGTGCCAGCAGCTTAGTCGACAGTAACACTGAAGCTTTCTTT. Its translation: CASSLVDSNTEAFF.

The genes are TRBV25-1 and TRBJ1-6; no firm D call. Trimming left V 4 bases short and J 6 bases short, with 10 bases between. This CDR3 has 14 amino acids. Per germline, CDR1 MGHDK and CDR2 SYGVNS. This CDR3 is CASSAAGFNSPLHF. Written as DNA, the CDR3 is TGTGCCAGCAGTGCGGCAGGTTTTAATTCACCCCTCCACTTT.

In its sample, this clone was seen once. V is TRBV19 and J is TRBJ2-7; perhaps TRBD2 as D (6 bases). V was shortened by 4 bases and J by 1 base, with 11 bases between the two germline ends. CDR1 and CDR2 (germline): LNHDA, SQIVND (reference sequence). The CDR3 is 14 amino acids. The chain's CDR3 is CASSKGTDSYEQYF. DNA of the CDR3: TGTGCCAGTAGTAAAGGGACTGATTCCTACGAGCAGTACTTC.